This paragraph reports one T cell receptor beta chain. This receptor's antigen is unknown. Base qualities are not provided; no much larger clone lies one nucleotide away. TCRbeta CDR3 regions were amplified from genomic DNA by means of the immunoSEQ Assay, a bias-controlled multiplex PCR. The original pipeline was this. Within the assay, amplification of reference gene primers was used to estimate how many nucleated cells each sample contained. Sequence reads were collapsed and filtered to measure the absolute abundance of every unique TCRbeta CDR3 rearrangement. For each sample, productive Simpson clonality was calculated as the square root of Simpson's diversity index across productive rearrangements. TCRdb stores this immuneACCESS table with in-frame sequences only. Part of the clones is absent; in the studies checked, under half of the shortfall reflects unresolved V genes, and no reason is known for the rest. The V and J calls and clone size come from that table; D and trimming were worked out from the DNA. A total of 100,000 to 120,000 clones appear in this sample, roughly four fifths of them only once. 15% to 20% of the sample is in the top ten clones.

The data stem from a study of blood T cell repertoires in COVID-19 (dated by TCRdb to 2018 to 2021). In the study overall: Samples covering the acute and convalescent phases of COVID-19 were provided by collaborators in the United States, Italy and Spain. Sample metadata almost always included a de-identified subject ID, COVID-19 status, age in years and sex. The samples were drawn from the first 160 participants of the ongoing ImmuneRACE study and from 950 to 1,500 subjects provided by 6 global collaborators. Where available, HLA class I and class II types were taken from metadata supplied by the sample provider and were not determined by assay-based typing. The prospective study material was composed of cDNA or gDNA derived from T cells, B-cell-depleted T cells, or PBMCs. The repertoires were released in a freely available public database intended as a resource for research on the immune response to SARS-CoV-2. The dataset comprised deeply sampled blood TCRbeta repertoires from subjects exposed to, actively infected with, or recovered from COVID-19.

CDR1 and CDR2, looked up from the germline V gene, are SGDLS and YYNGEE. V was cut back by 0 bases and J by 6 bases, leaving a gap of 13 bases between them. The CDR3 runs 14 amino acids, cysteine and phenylalanine included. Left in the record is the CDR3 DNA by itself, 42 bases read in frame from the first base. Whole blood was collected in K2EDTA tubes by collaborating institutions according to the institutions' own protocols. For TCRbeta analysis, collaborators shipped samples as frozen whole blood, isolated PBMCs, or DNA extracted from either of those sample types. Overall study results and their limits: Clinical and demographic metadata were provided uncurated, with the amount varying by source and participant.

Sequencing was carried out using peripheral blood. The V and J segments used are TRBV9 and TRBJ2-7, and TRBD2 may be the D gene, going by 6 matching bases. The sequence was obtained from a woman aged 55-70 years with acute or convalescent COVID-19. The bases are TGTGCCAGCAGCGTAGGACTAGGGCTCTCCGAGCAGTACTTC. The encoded protein is CASSVGLGLSEQYF.